This TCR beta chain comes out of a study of control samples from healthy donors and cancer patients. This CDR3 has 13 amino acids. Between the trimmed V and J ends, which lost 2 bases and 7 bases, there was a span of 14 bases. The germline V gene has CDR1 GTSNPN and CDR2 SVGIG (reference sequence). The table came from immunoSEQ multiplex PCR; TCRdb's copy has only in-frame clones and leaves some out. Of fewer than 85,000 clones in the sample, about 94% were seen once. This receptor was taken from a woman aged 25 to 39 in good health. Sequenced sample: blood. This chain links TRBV30 with TRBJ1-2; D ambiguous. Written as DNA, the CDR3 is TGTGCCTGGAGTCGTCTGGCTCGGTCTGGCTACACCTTC. It is translated as CAWSRLARSGYTF.